This T cell receptor beta chain came from a study of beta chain features in type 1 diabetes. General study findings and limits: Sequencing of cDNA might inflate the share of cells that strongly express TCR. PCR might pick shorter templates more often, in the same way for patients and controls. VDJ junctions from type 1 diabetes patients carried fewer insertions and larger deletions. Shorter TCRB CDR3s, moderately but significantly so, were found in Type 1 diabetes patients in all four CD4+ subsets.

V was shortened by 7 bases and J by 7 bases, with 13 bases between the two germline ends. Germline CDR1 reads MDHEN; CDR2 reads SYDVKM. The CDR3 totals 12 residues. Every isolated RNA sample was fully reverse transcribed, so sequencing captured expressed TCRB transcripts. Approximately 3.5 million reads per sample on average were obtained from naive, central memory and regulatory T cell samples. Data came from immunoSEQ multiplex PCR; TCRdb stores just in-frame clones and leaves some out. The sample has around 260,000 clones; approximately 20% are singletons. This clone was observed a handful of times. As yet, its antigen is unknown.

Sequences were obtained from naive CD4+ T cells from blood. The TCR sequence derives from a woman aged 40 to 50 with type 1 diabetes. The chain has TRBV28 and TRBJ1-2; D not certain. The CDR3 loop is CASTSKAGGYTF. The CDR3 coding sequence is TGTGCCAGCACCTCTAAAGCGGGTGGCTACACCTTC.